A single sample gave rise to the 16 T cell receptor beta chains below, sequenced in a study of a mutant IDH1 vaccine in newly diagnosed glioma. The table came from immunoSEQ multiplex PCR; TCRdb's copy has only in-frame clones and leaves some out. The sample carries more than 25,000 clones, roughly nine tenths recorded once. Specified time point: week 5, during vaccination. Doses comprised 300 ug of mutant IDH1 20-mer peptide each, plus topical imiquimod. The antigens these receptors bind are not known. This material consisted of PBMCs, taken from a glioma patient whose treatment included an IDH1 peptide vaccine. All receptors derive from a man aged 18 to 30 with glioma.

This clone occurred once. The chain combines TRBV27 with TRBJ1-3, with 8 bases fitting TRBD1. In germline, CDR1 is MNHEY, CDR2 SMNVEV (reference sequence). This CDR3 spans 17 amino acids. J was trimmed by 4 bases and V by 0 bases; bases with no gene match: 8. The CDR3 sequence: CASSLSLPGGAGNTIYF. In DNA, the CDR3 is TGTGCCAGCAGTTTATCTTTGCCAGGGGGCGCGGGAAACACCATATATTTT.

This chain links TRBV29-1 with TRBJ2-2; D is possibly TRBD1 (6 bases). V was shortened by 4 bases and J by 4 bases, with 13 bases between the two germline ends. Germline V gene data show CDR1 as SQVTM and CDR2 as ANQGSEA. The CDR3 is 14 amino acids. The CDR3 loop is CSVVGARATGELFF. CDR3 nucleotide sequence: TGCAGCGTTGTGGGGGCCAGGGCCACCGGGGAGCTGTTTTTT.

The chain couples TRBV29-1 to TRBJ1-1; TRBD1 matches 7 bases. Germline values: CDR1 SQVTM, CDR2 ANQGSEA. This CDR3 region has 14 residues. J lost 5 bases, V lost 3 bases, and 9 bases had no gene match. CDR3 protein: CSVETATGRTEAFF. DNA for the CDR3: TGCAGCGTTGAGACCGCGACAGGGAGAACTGAAGCTTTCTTT.

The chain employs TRBV30 and TRBJ1-3; unclear D gene. The CDR3 is made up of 15 amino acids. Looked up from germline, CDR1 is GTSNPN and CDR2 is SVGIG (reference sequence). Trimming took off 2 bases at V and 0 bases at J, with 11 bases between the two ends. CDR3 sequence (DNA): TGTGCCTGGAGTAAGGGCGGGAGCTCTGGAAACACCATATATTTT. It translates to CAWSKGGSSGNTIYF. The whole variable domain, filled in from reference TRBV30 and TRBJ1-3, reads SQTIHQWPATLVQPVGSPLSLECTVEGTSNPNLYWYRQAAGRGLQLLFYSVGIGQISSEVPQNLSASRPQDRQFILSSKKLLLSDSGFYLCAWSKGGSSGNTIYFGEGSWLTVV.

The V gene is TRBV11-2, the J gene TRBJ2-7; no clear D gene. Germline V gene sequence: CDR1 SGHAT, CDR2 FQNNGV. Trimming shortened V by 5 bases and J by 0 bases, and 14 bases separated the two germline ends. The CDR3 totals 15 residues. The CDR3 loop reads CASSLPRLDSYEQYF. In nucleotides, the CDR3 is TGTGCCAGCAGCCTACCTCGTCTGGACTCCTACGAGCAGTACTTC.

The rearrangement joins TRBV1 to TRBJ2-3; the D call of TRBD2 is as the table states it, not checked on the DNA. TRBV1 is described as a pseudogene. The CDR3 has 19 amino acids. This CDR3 reads CTSSRKRTSGSGPPDTQYF. The CDR3 coding sequence is TGCACCAGCAGCCGCAAACGGACTAGCGGGAGCGGTCCCCCAGATACGCAGTATTTT.

The chain has TRBV11-2 and TRBJ1-2; D unclear. Trimming took off 4 bases at V and 6 bases at J, with 18 bases between the two ends. Per the germline V gene, CDR1 is SGHAT and CDR2 is FQNNGV. CDR3 length equals 15 residues. This chain's CDR3 is CASSSRVRGIDGYTF. CDR3 sequence (DNA): TGTGCCAGCAGCTCGAGGGTTAGAGGGATCGATGGCTACACCTTC.

The rearrangement joins TRBV6-1 to TRBJ1-4, with D unresolved. Germline V gene data show CDR1 as MNHNS and CDR2 as SASEGT. The CDR3 is 14 residues long. The V and J ends lost 6 bases and 4 bases respectively, with 12 bases between them. The CDR3 DNA is TGTGCCAGCAGCTCCGGGTTCGGTAATGAAAAACTGTTTTTT. This codes for CASSSGFGNEKLFF.

The chain uses TRBV18 and TRBJ1-1; D unclear. Germline CDR1 and CDR2: KGHSH and LQKENI. This CDR3 region has 15 residues. V was cut by 6 bases and J by 1 base, with 15 bases left in between. CDR3 protein: CASSSEPPSNTEAFF. The CDR3 DNA reads TGTGCCAGCTCTTCTGAACCGCCATCGAACACTGAAGCTTTCTTT.

The chain has TRBV6-5 and TRBJ1-1, with 9 bases lining up with TRBD1. Germline CDR1 and CDR2: MNHEY and SVGAGI. After removal of 6 bases from V and 5 bases from J, the junction contained 7 bases not matched to a gene. This CDR3 has 14 amino acids. CDR3 loop: CASSGQGKNTEAFF. CDR3 nucleotides: TGTGCCAGCAGCGGACAGGGGAAGAATACTGAAGCTTTCTTT.

The chain recombines TRBV10-3 with TRBJ1-2; D unresolved. The CDR3 totals 13 residues. Germline lookup yields CDR1 ENHRY and CDR2 SYGVKD. Trimming stripped 0 bases from V and 5 bases from J, with 7 bases between. CDR3 residues: CAISESPGYGYTF. CDR3 DNA: TGTGCCATCAGTGAGTCCCCAGGATATGGCTACACCTTC.

The V gene is TRBV19, the J gene TRBJ1-2; D is possibly TRBD1 (5 bases). Per germline, CDR1 LNHDA and CDR2 SQIVND (reference sequence). V was shortened by 7 bases and J by 0 bases, with 18 bases between the two germline ends. This CDR3 contains 16 residues. The CDR3 sequence: CASKGEGYLTNYGYTF. CDR3 coding DNA: TGTGCCAGTAAAGGGGAAGGCTATCTCACTAACTATGGCTACACCTTC.

The V call is TRBV4-1, the J call TRBJ2-7; the match to TRBD2 covers 14 bases. V lost 0 bases and J lost 7; bases outside the gene matches: 5. Germline assignment: CDR1 MGHRA and CDR2 YSYEKL. CDR3 size: 16 residues. CDR3 in amino acids: CASSQEGGLAGGEQYF. For the CDR3, the DNA is TGCGCCAGCAGCCAAGAAGGAGGACTAGCGGGAGGTGAGCAGTACTTC.

The chain employs TRBV19 and TRBJ1-3; D remains ambiguous. Germline assignment: CDR1 LNHDA and CDR2 SQIVND (reference sequence). CDR3 length: 15 residues. V lost 5 bases and J 4 bases, leaving 15 bases between the germline ends. The CDR3 reads CASSAIGSAGNTIYF. CDR3 DNA sequence: TGTGCCAGTAGTGCCATAGGGTCTGCCGGAAACACCATATATTTT.

The chain's CDR3 is CASSLGTSGSSPYNEQFF. CDR3 nucleotide sequence: TGCGCCAGCAGCTTGGGGACTAGCGGGAGCTCACCCTACAATGAGCAGTTCTTC. This chain links TRBV5-1 with TRBJ2-1, with 13 bases that match TRBD2. The CDR3 is made up of 18 amino acids. The J segment lost 2 bases and the V segment lost 0 bases, leaving 5 bases of the junction unmatched. The germline V gene has CDR1 SGHRS and CDR2 YFSETQ.

The chain carries TRBV6-1 and TRBJ1-1; 9 bases agree with TRBD1. This CDR3 contains 16 residues. Germline loops: CDR1 MNHNS, CDR2 SASEGT. The junction had 9 bases not matched to a gene; V was cut back by 2 bases and J by 5 bases. Here the CDR3 reads CASSESDRGSQTEAFF. The CDR3, as DNA: TGTGCCAGCAGTGAATCTGACAGGGGGTCTCAAACTGAAGCTTTCTTT.